This TCR beta chain appears in the sequencing data of a study of T cells in localized non-small cell lung cancer (dated by TCRdb to about 2020). Regarding the research as a whole: The study examined T cell repertoires in 236 patients with early-stage NSCLC and compared tumors with uninvolved tumor-adjacent lungs. All 240 or so NSCLC patients in the cohort were treatment-naive and had localized lung tumors that were resected. Of the NSCLC patients, 129 were male and approximately 97 were female, and the mean age was approximately 66 years. Broader findings and caveats from the paper: A median of about 61 of the top 100 tumor clones turned up in the paired uninvolved adjacent lung, and roughly 30 of those clones also ranked among the top 100 of that same adjacent lung. The highest T cell clonality was observed in uninvolved tumor-adjacent lung, where clonality exceeded that of tumor, suggesting that antigenic responses were more focused in uninvolved tumor-adjacent lung. Because multi-region tumor sequencing was not done, intratumor heterogeneity could not be ruled out. Higher blood T cell density associated with longer overall survival, while higher adjacent-lung clonality associated with shorter survival. Because the study design was exploratory, TCR variables were selected using unadjusted p-values without false-discovery rate correction.

V is clipped by 1 base and J by 5 bases, and the sequence between their germline boundaries is 13 bases long. The CDR3 runs 14 residues from the cysteine to the phenylalanine. CDR3 DNA only is kept here, 42 bases in frame from base 1. The germline V gene sets CDR1 to SGHRS and CDR2 to YFSETQ. At diagnosis, peripheral blood, uninvolved tumor-adjacent lung and tumor were collected and were preserved as a mix of fresh-frozen and FFPE material. For TCR repertoire profiling, blood samples were analyzed as peripheral blood mononuclear cells. In regard to this clone: Which antigen it targets is not known. No base quality values were provided; no much bigger clone lies one nucleotide off.

The immunoSEQ Assay was used to sequence TCR beta CDR3 regions from DNA. Per the source publication's procedure: To compute T cell density, TCR beta template counts were normalized to usable DNA, which was estimated by amplifying housekeeping genes. Richness was estimated using the preseqR package, with extrapolation to 400,000 templates for PBMC samples and to 120,000 templates for tissue samples. Clonality was taken to be one minus Pielou's evenness. Tissue-enriched TCRs were identified by differential abundance testing using productive amino-acid clonotypes, minimum total count 5 and alpha 0.1. The Jaccard Index and the Morisita Overlap Index were used to measure repertoire overlap between compartments. TCR beta CDR3s were clustered by GLIPH together with public tetramer-defined viral CDR3s, and at least three viral sequences plus V-gene enrichment were required for viral motifs. Not all clones reach the TCRdb copy of this immuneACCESS table, which keeps in-frame sequences only. Checked studies attribute under half of the gap to unresolved V genes and leave the rest unexplained. From that table come the V and J calls and clone size; the DNA was used to work out D and trimming. The sample contains 16,000 or so clones, around nine tenths of them found a single time. 3% to 4.5% of the sample rests with the top ten.

The sample in question was peripheral blood, obtained before any cancer treatment. The TCR originated in a male donor aged 60 or older with stage II squamous cell lung carcinoma. The V gene is TRBV5-1 and the J gene is TRBJ2-7; the D gene remains uncertain. The CDR3 reads CASSLRANSDEQYF. The nucleotides read TGCGCCAGCAGCTTGAGGGCCAACTCTGACGAGCAGTACTTC. The CDR3 plus the reference TRBV5-1 and TRBJ2-7 genes for the other parts give the full variable domain: KAGVTQTPRYLIKTRGQQVTLSCSPISGHRSVSWYQQTPGQGLQFLFEYFSETQRNKGNFPGRFSGRQFSNSRSEMNVSTLELGDSALYLCASSLRANSDEQYFGPGTRLTVT.